This TCR beta chain originates from a study of shared clonotypes between healthy human individuals. Study conclusions and caveats: A handful of donors showed sharing of about 4.6% of naive CD4 clonotypes. Against clonotypes common to all four donors, non-shared ones had lower generation probabilities.

The authors distributed each subset's genomic DNA evenly over several immunoSEQ plates. The authors' processing: From ImmunoSEQ came sequences covering only the junction and carrying no quality scores, so filtering differed. Libraries were prepared by immunoSEQ multiplex PCR; TCRdb keeps only in-frame clonotypes and omits some of them. The V and J calls and clone size are taken from that table; D and trimming were inferred from the DNA. The sample records about 870,000 clones, about 92% being singletons. V was clipped by 2 bases and J by 5 bases, with 6 bases between them. Germline V lookup: CDR1 MNHNY, CDR2 SVGAGI (reference sequence). The CDR3 extends over 12 amino acids. The table lists this clone with a count of one. No antigen is known for it. Terminally differentiated effector memory CD45RA+ cells were excluded by CCR7 positive selection of CD45RO-negative cells.

This clonotype was sampled from a man between 25 and 39 years old in good health. The V and J genes are TRBV6-6 and TRBJ2-5; D gene ambiguous. Sequencing used naive CD8+ T cells sorted from blood. CDR3 residues: CASSYGWETQYF. CDR3 nucleotides: TGTGCCAGCAGTTACGGGTGGGAGACCCAGTACTTC.